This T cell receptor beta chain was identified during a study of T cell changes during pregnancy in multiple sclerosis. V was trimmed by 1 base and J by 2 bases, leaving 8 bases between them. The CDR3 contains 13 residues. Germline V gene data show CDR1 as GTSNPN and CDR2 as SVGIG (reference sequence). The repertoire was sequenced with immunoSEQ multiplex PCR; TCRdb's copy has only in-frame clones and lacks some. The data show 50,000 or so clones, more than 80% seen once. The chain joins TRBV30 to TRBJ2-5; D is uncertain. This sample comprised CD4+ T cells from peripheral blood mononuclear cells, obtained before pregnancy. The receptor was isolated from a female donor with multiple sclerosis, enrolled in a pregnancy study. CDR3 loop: CAWSGGLQETQYF. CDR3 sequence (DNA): TGTGCCTGGAGTGGAGGATTACAAGAGACCCAGTACTTC.